This TCR beta chain was retrieved from a study of control samples from healthy donors and cancer patients. Method: immunoSEQ multiplex PCR; TCRdb's copy keeps in-frame clones and lacks some. The repertoire holds about 120,000 clones, with more than 75% as singletons. The CDR3 loop spans 12 amino acids. Germline V gene lookup returns CDR1 WSHSY and CDR2 SAAADI. V was trimmed by 8 bases and J by 1 base, leaving 8 bases between them. Sequencing was done on a sample of blood. This rearrangement joins TRBV10-2 to TRBJ1-1; unclear D gene. This clonotype was obtained from a man under 40 in good health. In DNA form, the CDR3 reads TGCGCCAGCTCTCATCGGAACACTGAAGCTTTCTTT. Translated: CASSHRNTEAFF.